Described below is a single TCR beta chain sequence and its context. The antigen remains unidentified. The CDR3 consists of 12 residues. Germline CDR1 reads SNHLY; CDR2 reads FYNNEI. Trimming took 7 bases from V and 2 from J, leaving 8 bases between them. The data are from a study of cytomegalovirus exposure and HLA in healthy donors. Study-level points and caveats: Other equally common chains were less clonally expanded than HLA-associated TCR beta chains, a later analysis showed. A link between a missense DCLRE1C variant and TCR beta V- and J-gene trimming emerged from a later analysis. Reportedly, TCR beta sequences accurately predicted HLA-A and HLA-B alleles in most subjects.

Donors sampled were nominally healthy, though unrecorded immune exposures were likely. Primers included in the PCR were 60 Vbeta and 13 Jbeta primers. Here immunoSEQ multiplex PCR was the method, and the copy in TCRdb shows in-frame clones only, minus some. This table holds 150,000 to 200,000 clones, around 80% found once. The chain uses TRBV2 and TRBJ2-5; D call uncertain. Sequenced material: PBMCs. This TCR was recovered from a man aged 25 to 40 in good health and CMV-seropositive. The CDR3 DNA follows: TGTGCCAGCACGTTCTCTCAAGAGACCCAGTACTTC. Protein: CASTFSQETQYF.